Listed below are T cell receptor beta chains from one sample, sequenced in a study of regulatory T cells in long-lasting Graves disease. TCRdb redid the calling of the multiplex PCR reads with MiXCR, one entry per CDR3 protein. In the table there are 520,000 or so distinct CDR3 sequences, 12% of which are singletons. These data also featured in a second study, about T cells in Graves' hyperthyroidism and ophthalmopathy.

Sequenced here: peripheral blood mononuclear cells (PBMCs), sampled at new diagnosis, from a patient treated with antithyroid drugs. These receptors were taken from a woman in her twenties or thirties with Graves disease. CDR3s include the opening cysteine and the closing phenylalanine or tryptophan. Fields, in order: V gene, D gene, CDR3 protein. D genes are given only for firm matches.

TRBV12-3/TRBV12-4 . CASSLSDYNSPLHF
TRBV2 . CASRNPGIGTNEKLFF
TRBV2 . CASSVRETYNEQFF
TRBV2 . CAVQGRLSDEQFF
TRBV6-2/TRBV6-3 TRBD2 CASRPSAGGGNEQFF
TRBV12-3/TRBV12-4 . CASSLEVEGEKLFF
TRBV30 TRBD2 CAWSVGASGQGRGFF
TRBV5-4 . CASSLIRDQETQYF
TRBV7-9 . CASSLGGIETQYF
TRBV12-3/TRBV12-4 TRBD2 CASSFALAGASDTQYF
TRBV28 . CASSPRPDLLLNNEKLFF
TRBV6-5 . CASSYYPGGSGGNTQYF
TRBV20-1 TRBD2 CSASESGSRTGELFF
TRBV20-1 . CSARDYTGHNSPLHF
TRBV6-1 . CASSLSRDSGKLVDTQYF
TRBV9 TRBD2 CASSGGLAGYEQYF
TRBV7-2 TRBD2 CASRKRTSGRDNEQFF
TRBV2 . CASSSPWEQFF
TRBV7-2 . CASSLFGVGANTEAFF
TRBV6-2/TRBV6-3 . CASSYLAGSSVYNEQFF
TRBV28 TRBD1 CASSLDRASYEQYF
TRBV20-1 . CSAKSWRDTGETDTQYF
TRBV20-1 . CSARGEGGQYF
TRBV18 TRBD1 CASSPNPGQGSYEQYF
TRBV30 TRBD1 CAWSRDSAIQETQYF
TRBV18 TRBD2 CASSQGTSGTVYEQYF
TRBV19 . CASSFSLGNEQFF
TRBV3-1 . CASSQDSNSGNTIYF
TRBV7-2 . CASSFRYTGELFF
TRBV7-9 TRBD1 CASSPGQGSPYNEQFF
TRBV2 . CASSEGAVPTRETQYF
TRBV6-2/TRBV6-3 TRBD2 CASSVDWTSSGTDTQYF
TRBV30 . CAWSSYSNQPQHF
TRBV28 TRBD1 CASSLSTGTGGRHEQYF
TRBV5-6 . CASSLPYFAQVYGYTF
TRBV24-1 . CATSHYTALSYNEQFF
TRBV3-1 TRBD1 CASSQEVGGREQYF
TRBV9 TRBD2 CASSGGLVLGEQYF
TRBV11-2 . CASSLAGLYNSPLHF
TRBV7-9 TRBD1 CASSLEGTASYEQYF
TRBV28 TRBD2 CASSSYLAGVYNEQFF
TRBV9 . CASSIDGPNEQFF
TRBV5-5 TRBD1 CASSLRGTGTYEQYF
TRBV7-6 . CASSRGMGALSYEQYF
TRBV7-9 . CASRGWGMNTEAFF
TRBV30 . CAWTRSSNQPQHF